The clone carrying this TCR beta chain turned up a few times. Its antigen remains unidentified. One entry per CDR3 protein, called by TCRdb with MiXCR from the 5' RACE reads. Among a few hundred thousand distinct CDR3 sequences listed, approximately 10% were seen once. The source of the sample is a study of identical twins. Study-wide findings and caveats: Twins showed weaker excess sharing in their beta out-of-frame sequences. Within twin pairs, the out-of-frame alpha sequences they shared showed excess low generation probability.

The V gene end was trimmed by 6 bases and the J gene end by 2 bases; junction bases not matched to a gene: 10. This CDR3 has 15 amino acids. Germline V gene sequence: CDR1 DFQATT, CDR2 SNEGSKA (reference sequence). This receptor was taken from a woman in her 50s in good health. The chain combines TRBV20-1 with TRBJ2-7, with 10 bases that match TRBD2. Sequenced: naive T cells sorted from blood. The CDR3 region has the DNA TGCAGTGCAACACGCGGACTAGCGGCAACCTACGAGCAGTACTTC. This translates into CSATRGLAATYEQYF.